Below are 7 T cell receptor beta chains sequenced from a single sample in a study of immune evolution from preneoplasia to lung adenocarcinoma. Clones were read by immunoSEQ multiplex PCR, and TCRdb kept only the in-frame ones, dropping some. The data contain 12,000 to 15,000 clones, 85% of them singletons. The sample taken for sequencing was FFPE lung adenocarcinoma in situ tissue. These receptors were obtained from a donor at least 70 years old with lung adenocarcinoma.

V and J are TRBV27 and TRBJ1-1; TRBD1 aligns across 7 bases. Germline V lookup: CDR1 MNHEY, CDR2 SMNVEV (reference sequence). Trimming cost V 5 bases and J 4 bases; bases outside gene matches: 10. CDR3 size: 15 residues. CDR3 region: CASSPNRGRGTEAFF. DNA for the CDR3: TGTGCCAGCAGTCCTAACAGGGGAAGGGGCACTGAAGCTTTCTTT.

V gene TRBV12-5 combines with J gene TRBJ2-2, with D perhaps matching TRBD1 or TRBD2 (6 bases each). Germline CDR1 and CDR2: LGHNT and FRNRAP. Trimming took 0 bases from V and 6 from J, leaving 11 bases between them. The CDR3 spans 15 residues. The CDR3 DNA is TGTGCTAGTGGTTTGGTAACGGGGGCCCCCGGGGAGCTGTTTTTT. This sequence encodes CASGLVTGAPGELFF.

The chain recombines TRBV20-1 with TRBJ2-7; D gene ambiguous. The V and J ends lost 3 bases and 2 bases respectively, with 5 bases between them. CDR3 length: 11 amino acids. Per the germline V gene, CDR1 is DFQATT and CDR2 is SNEGSKA (reference sequence). The CDR3 here is CSASITYEQYF. The DNA of the CDR3 is TGCAGTGCTAGTATAACCTACGAGCAGTACTTC.

The chain uses TRBV27 and TRBJ2-2; tentatively, D is TRBD1 (5 bases). The CDR3 is 14 residues long. CDR1 is MNHEY and CDR2 is SMNVEV in the germline V gene (reference sequence). V shed 4 bases and J shed 1 base, with 7 bases lying between them. The CDR3 coding sequence is TGTGCCAGCAGTTATACAGGGAACACCGGGGAGCTGTTTTTT. This sequence encodes CASSYTGNTGELFF.

The rearrangement links TRBV30 to TRBJ2-5; 8 bases align to TRBD2. This CDR3 has 15 amino acids. Germline lookup yields CDR1 GTSNPN and CDR2 SVGIG (reference sequence). Here the CDR3 reads CAVGGAGDYQETQYF. The CDR3 DNA follows: TGTGCTGTGGGGGGAGCGGGAGATTACCAAGAGACCCAGTACTTC. Supplemented by reference TRBV30 and TRBJ2-5, the full variable domain reads SQTIHQWPATLVQPVGSPLSLECTVEGTSNPNLYWYRQAAGRGLQLLFYSVGIGQISSEVPQNLSASRPQDRQFILSSKKLLLSDSGFYLCAVGGAGDYQETQYFGPGTRLLVL.

V and J are TRBV28 and TRBJ1-5; D gene uncertain. Trimming left V 1 base short and J 3 bases short, with 4 bases between. Germline-derived CDR1 and CDR2 are MDHEN and SYDVKM. There are 13 residues in the CDR3. The CDR3: CASSLFTNQPQHF. In nucleotides, the CDR3 is TGTGCCAGCAGTTTATTTACCAATCAGCCCCAGCATTTT.

A note on this clone: At one of its ends the junction is not consistent with the germline gene, which may arise from a read error. The J gene is TRBJ2-7, the V gene TRBV5-4; possible D gene TRBD2, 5 bases. This CDR3 is 14 amino acids long. Germline-derived CDR1 and CDR2 are SGHNT and YYREEE (reference sequence). The CDR3 bases are TGTGCCAGCAGCCCTAGGGAGACCGCGGGCGAGCAGCACTTC. This sequence encodes CASSPRETAGEQHF.